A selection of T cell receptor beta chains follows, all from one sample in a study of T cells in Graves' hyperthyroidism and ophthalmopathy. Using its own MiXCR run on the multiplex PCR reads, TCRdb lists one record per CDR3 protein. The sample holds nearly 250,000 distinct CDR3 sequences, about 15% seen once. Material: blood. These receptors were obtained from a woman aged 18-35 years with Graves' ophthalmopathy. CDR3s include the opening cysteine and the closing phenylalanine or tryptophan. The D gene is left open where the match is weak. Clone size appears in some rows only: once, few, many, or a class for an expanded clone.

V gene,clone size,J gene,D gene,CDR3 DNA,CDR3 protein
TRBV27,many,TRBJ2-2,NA,TGTGCCAGCAGTTTATATCAAAACACCGGGGAGCTGTTTTTT,CASSLYQNTGELFF
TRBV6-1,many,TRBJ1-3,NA,TGTGCCAGCAGTGAAGACAGAGTCTCTGGAAACACCATATATTTT,CASSEDRVSGNTIYF
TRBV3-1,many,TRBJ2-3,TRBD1,TGTGCCAGCAGCCCCTCGGACAGGGAGACAGATACGCAGTATTTT,CASSPSDRETDTQYF
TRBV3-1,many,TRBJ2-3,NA,TGTGCCAGCAGCCATCCGAGGGGAGGCACAGATACGCAGTATTTT,CASSHPRGGTDTQYF
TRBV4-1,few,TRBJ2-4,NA,TGCGCCAGCAGCCAAGTTTGGAAGGTTGGGGACATTCAGTACTTC,CASSQVWKVGDIQYF
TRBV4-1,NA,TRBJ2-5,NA,TGCGCCAGCAGCCAACCGGGGGTTAAAGAGACCCAGTACTTC,CASSQPGVKETQYF
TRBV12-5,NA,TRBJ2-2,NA,TGTGCTAGTGGTACTGGACTGGGTACCGGGGAGCTGTTTTTT,CASGTGLGTGELFF
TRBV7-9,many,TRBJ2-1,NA,TGTGCCAGCAGCTTAGGGCTGATGGGGAATGAGCAGTTCTTC,CASSLGLMGNEQFF
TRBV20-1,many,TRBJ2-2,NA,TGCAGTGCTAGGGTTAGAGGCTCCGGCGGGGAGCTGTTTTTT,CSARVRGSGGELFF
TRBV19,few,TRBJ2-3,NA,TGTGCCAGTAGTCCCGACGTGGGGAACACAGATACGCAGTATTTT,CASSPDVGNTDTQYF
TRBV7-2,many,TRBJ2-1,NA,TGTGCCAGCAGCCTCCGTAAGGGAGCTCCCAATGAGCAGTTCTTC,CASSLRKGAPNEQFF
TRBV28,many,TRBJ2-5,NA,TGTGCCAGCAGTTTGCTGCTCCGGGACACACAAGAGACCCAGTACTTC,CASSLLLRDTQETQYF
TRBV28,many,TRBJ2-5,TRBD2,TGTGCCAGCAGTTTTAGGCTAGCGGCCCAAGAGACCCAGTACTTC,CASSFRLAAQETQYF
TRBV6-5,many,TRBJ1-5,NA,TGTGCCAGCAGTTACTCGACCCAGGCAGGCAATCAGCCCCAGCATTTT,CASSYSTQAGNQPQHF
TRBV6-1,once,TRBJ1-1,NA,TGTGCCAGCAGGGAGACAGACATGAACACTGAAGCTTTCTTT,CASRETDMNTEAFF
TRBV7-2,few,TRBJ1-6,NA,TGTGCCAGCAGCTTAGTAGACAGGCGTTATAATTCACCCCTCCACTTT,CASSLVDRRYNSPLHF
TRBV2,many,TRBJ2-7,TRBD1,TGTGCCAGCGCCGGGACAGGGCGATCCTACGAGCAGTACTTC,CASAGTGRSYEQYF
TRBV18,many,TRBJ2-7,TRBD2,TGTGCCAGCTCACCACCGAGGAGCGGGACCCCCTACGAGCAGTACTTC,CASSPPRSGTPYEQYF
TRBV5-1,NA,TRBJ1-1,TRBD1,TGCGCCAGCAGCTCCATGACAGGGGCCCCTGAAGCTTTCTTT,CASSSMTGAPEAFF
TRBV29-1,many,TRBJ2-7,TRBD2,TGCAGCGTTGAAGGGGAGGGACTAGCGGGAGGGCCGAAGAACGAGCAGTACTTC,CSVEGEGLAGGPKNEQYF
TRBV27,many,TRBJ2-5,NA,TGTGCCAGCAGTTCCCTAAGCGTTTTCGAGACCCAGTACTTC,CASSSLSVFETQYF
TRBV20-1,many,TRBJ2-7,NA,TGCAGTGCTAGAGGCAGGGATCACTACTCCTACGAGCAGTACTTC,CSARGRDHYSYEQYF
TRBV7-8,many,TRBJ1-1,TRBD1,TGTGCCAGCAGCACCCGGGACAGGTCTGGAACTGAAGCTTTCTTT,CASSTRDRSGTEAFF
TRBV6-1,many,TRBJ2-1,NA,TGTGCCAGCAGTCCAGGGTCCTCTTACAATGAGCAGTTCTTC,CASSPGSSYNEQFF
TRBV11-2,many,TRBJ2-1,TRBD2,TGTGCCAGCAGGACGGGACTAGCGGGAGGACCACCCTCCTACAATGAGCAGTTCTTC,CASRTGLAGGPPSYNEQFF
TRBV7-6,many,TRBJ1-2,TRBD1,TGTGCCAGCAGTCCACAGGGGACCCGCCTTGATGGCTACACCTTC,CASSPQGTRLDGYTF
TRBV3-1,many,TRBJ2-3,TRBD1,TGTGCCAGCAGCCAGCGGACAGGGATCACAGATACGCAGTATTTT,CASSQRTGITDTQYF
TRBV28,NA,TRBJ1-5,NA,TGTGCCAGCAGTTTGAAGGGCAGGGGACCTCAGCATTTT,CASSLKGRGPQHF
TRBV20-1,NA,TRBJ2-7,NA,TGCAGTGCTACCCCGGGACCGCATAGCTCCTACGAGCAGTACTTC,CSATPGPHSSYEQYF
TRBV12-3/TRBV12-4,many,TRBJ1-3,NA,TGTGCCAGCAGTTACTCCGGAAACACCATATATTTT,CASSYSGNTIYF
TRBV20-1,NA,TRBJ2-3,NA,TGCAGTGGAATCGGACTCGCTGTAGATACGCAGTATTTT,CSGIGLAVDTQYF
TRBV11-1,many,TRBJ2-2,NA,TGTGCCAGCAGCTTAGCGAGCGCGAACACCGGGGAGCTGTTTTTT,CASSLASANTGELFF
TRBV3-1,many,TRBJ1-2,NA,TGTGCCAGCAGCCAAGAGGACAGTAGGGGCTACACCTTC,CASSQEDSRGYTF
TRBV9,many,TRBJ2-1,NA,TGTGCCAGCAGCGGCCCGCAGGGGCCGAATGAGCAGTTCTTC,CASSGPQGPNEQFF
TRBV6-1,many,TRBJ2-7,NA,TGTGCCAGCAGTTACAACTCCTTAAGGGGGGGGTACGAGCAGTACTTC,CASSYNSLRGGYEQYF
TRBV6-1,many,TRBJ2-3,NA,TGTGCCAGCAGTTATAGGAAAGGGGGCACAGATACGCAGTATTTT,CASSYRKGGTDTQYF
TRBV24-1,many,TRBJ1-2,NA,TGTGCCACCAGTGATGGATCGGCCACCATCGGCTACACCTTC,CATSDGSATIGYTF
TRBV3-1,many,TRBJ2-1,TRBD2,TGTGCCAGCAGCCTAACTAGCGGGAGGGCCTACAATGAGCAGTTCTTC,CASSLTSGRAYNEQFF
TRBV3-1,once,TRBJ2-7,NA,TGTGCCAGCAGCCAAGAGCCGGAGTTGTCCTACGAGCAGTACTTC,CASSQEPELSYEQYF
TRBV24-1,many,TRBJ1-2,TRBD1,TGTGCCACCAGTGAGGGGACAGCATTTGGCTACACCTTC,CATSEGTAFGYTF
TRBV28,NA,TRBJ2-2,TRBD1,TGTGCCAGCACCGACCCCGGGACAGGGGGCACCGGGGAGCTGTTTTTT,CASTDPGTGGTGELFF
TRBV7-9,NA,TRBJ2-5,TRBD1,TGTGCCAGCAGCTTTCGGGACAGAGTCCAAGAGACCCAGTACTTC,CASSFRDRVQETQYF
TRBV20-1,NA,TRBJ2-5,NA,TGCAGTGCCACCGGGACGCGACGGTGGACCCAGTACTTC,CSATGTRRWTQYF
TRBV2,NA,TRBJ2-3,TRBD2,TGTGCCAGCAGCTGGACTAGCGGGGGGGCAGCAGATACGCAGTATTTT,CASSWTSGGAADTQYF
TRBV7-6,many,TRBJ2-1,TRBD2,TGTGCCAGCAGCTTAGGGGATAGCGGGAGTCGTAATGAGCAGTTCTTC,CASSLGDSGSRNEQFF
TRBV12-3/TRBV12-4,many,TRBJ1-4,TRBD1,TGTGCCAGCACCTTGACAGGGACTAATGAAAAACTGTTTTTT,CASTLTGTNEKLFF
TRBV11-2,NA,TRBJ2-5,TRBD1,TGTGCCAGCAGCCCGCGACAGGGCTACCAAGAGACCCAGTACTTC,CASSPRQGYQETQYF
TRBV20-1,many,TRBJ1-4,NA,TGCAGTGCTGTCGTTGGGGGGCACAATGAAAAACTGTTTTTT,CSAVVGGHNEKLFF
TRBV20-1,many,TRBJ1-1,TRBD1,TGCAGTGCCAAGGGGGCGGAGGGCATGAACACTGAAGCTTTCTTT,CSAKGAEGMNTEAFF
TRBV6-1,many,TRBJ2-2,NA,TGTGCCAGCAGTGAAGCACCAGCGGCGAACACCGGGGAGCTGTTTTTT,CASSEAPAANTGELFF